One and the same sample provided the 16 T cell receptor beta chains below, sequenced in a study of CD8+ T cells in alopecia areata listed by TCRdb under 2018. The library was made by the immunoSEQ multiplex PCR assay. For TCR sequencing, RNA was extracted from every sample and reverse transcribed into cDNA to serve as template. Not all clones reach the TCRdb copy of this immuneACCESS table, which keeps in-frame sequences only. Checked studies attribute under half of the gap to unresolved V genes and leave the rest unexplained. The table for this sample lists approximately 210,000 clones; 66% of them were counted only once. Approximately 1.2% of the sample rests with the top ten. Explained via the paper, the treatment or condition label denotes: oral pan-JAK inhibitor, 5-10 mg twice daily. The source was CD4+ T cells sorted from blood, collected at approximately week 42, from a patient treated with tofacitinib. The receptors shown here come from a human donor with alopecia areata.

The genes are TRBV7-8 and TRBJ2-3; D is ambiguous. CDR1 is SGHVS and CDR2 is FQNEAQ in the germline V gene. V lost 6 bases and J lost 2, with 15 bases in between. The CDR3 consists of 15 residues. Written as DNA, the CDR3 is TGTGCCAGCAGGCCCCCGACGCGGCTCACAGATACGCAGTATTTT. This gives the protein CASRPPTRLTDTQYF.

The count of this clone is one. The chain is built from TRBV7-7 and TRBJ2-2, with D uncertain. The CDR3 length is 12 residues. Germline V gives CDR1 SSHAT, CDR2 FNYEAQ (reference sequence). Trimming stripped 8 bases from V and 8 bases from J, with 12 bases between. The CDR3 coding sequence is TGTGCCAGCGGGAATAGTTGGGGGGAGCTGTTTTTT. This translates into CASGNSWGELFF.

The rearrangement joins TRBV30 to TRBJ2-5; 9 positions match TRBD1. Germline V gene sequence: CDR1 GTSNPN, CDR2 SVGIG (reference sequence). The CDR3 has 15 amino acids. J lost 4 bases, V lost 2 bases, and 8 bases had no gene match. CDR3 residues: CAWSLGQGVRETQYF. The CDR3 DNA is TGTGCCTGGAGTTTGGGACAGGGAGTGAGAGAGACCCAGTACTTC.

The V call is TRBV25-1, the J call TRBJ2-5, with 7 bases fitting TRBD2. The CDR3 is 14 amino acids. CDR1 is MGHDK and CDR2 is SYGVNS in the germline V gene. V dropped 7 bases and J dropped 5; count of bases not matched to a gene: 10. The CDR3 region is CASTLSGGGETQYF. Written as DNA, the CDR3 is TGTGCCAGCACTTTGTCGGGAGGAGGGGAGACCCAGTACTTC.

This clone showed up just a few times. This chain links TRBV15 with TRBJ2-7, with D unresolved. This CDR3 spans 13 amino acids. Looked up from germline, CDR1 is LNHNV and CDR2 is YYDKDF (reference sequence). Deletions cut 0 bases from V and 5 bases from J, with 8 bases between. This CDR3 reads CATSRDYQHEQYF. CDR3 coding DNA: TGTGCCACCAGCAGAGATTATCAGCACGAGCAGTACTTC.

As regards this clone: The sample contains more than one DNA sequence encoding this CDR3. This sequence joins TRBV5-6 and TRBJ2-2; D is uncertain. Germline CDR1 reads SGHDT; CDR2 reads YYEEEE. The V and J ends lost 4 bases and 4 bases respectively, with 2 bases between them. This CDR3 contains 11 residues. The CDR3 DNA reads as TGTGCCAGCAGCCGCACCGGGGAGCTGTTTTTT. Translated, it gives CASSRTGELFF.

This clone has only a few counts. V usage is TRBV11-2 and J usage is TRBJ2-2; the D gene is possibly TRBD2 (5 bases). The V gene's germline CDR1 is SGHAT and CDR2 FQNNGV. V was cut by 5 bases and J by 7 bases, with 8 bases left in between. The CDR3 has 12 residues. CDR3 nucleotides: TGTGCCAGCAGCCGGGGTGGCGGGGAGCTGTTTTTT. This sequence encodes CASSRGGGELFF.

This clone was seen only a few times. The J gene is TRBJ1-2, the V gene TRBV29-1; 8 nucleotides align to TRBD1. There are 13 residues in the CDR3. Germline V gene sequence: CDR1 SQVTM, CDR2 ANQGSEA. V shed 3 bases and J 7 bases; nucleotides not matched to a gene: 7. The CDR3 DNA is TGCAGCGTTGACCGACAGGGGTCAGGTGGCTACACCTTC. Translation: CSVDRQGSGGYTF.

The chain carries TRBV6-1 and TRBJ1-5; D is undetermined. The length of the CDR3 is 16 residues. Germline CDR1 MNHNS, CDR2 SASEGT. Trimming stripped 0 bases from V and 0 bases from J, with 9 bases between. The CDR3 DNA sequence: TGTGCCAGCAGTGAAGCGCTGTACAGTAGCAATCAGCCCCAGCATTTT. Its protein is CASSEALYSSNQPQHF.

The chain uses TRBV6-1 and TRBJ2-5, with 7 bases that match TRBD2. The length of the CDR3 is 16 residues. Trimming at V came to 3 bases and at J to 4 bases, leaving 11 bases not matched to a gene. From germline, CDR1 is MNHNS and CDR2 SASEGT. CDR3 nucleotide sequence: TGTGCCAGCAGTGATTCAAGGGGCGGGAGACGAGAGACCCAGTACTTC. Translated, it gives CASSDSRGGRRETQYF.

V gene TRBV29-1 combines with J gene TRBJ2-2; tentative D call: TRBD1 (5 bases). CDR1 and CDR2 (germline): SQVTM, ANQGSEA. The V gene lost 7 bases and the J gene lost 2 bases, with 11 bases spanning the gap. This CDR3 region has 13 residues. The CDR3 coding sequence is TGCAGCGCTACAGGTTTAAACACCGGGGAGCTGTTTTTT. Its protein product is CSATGLNTGELFF.

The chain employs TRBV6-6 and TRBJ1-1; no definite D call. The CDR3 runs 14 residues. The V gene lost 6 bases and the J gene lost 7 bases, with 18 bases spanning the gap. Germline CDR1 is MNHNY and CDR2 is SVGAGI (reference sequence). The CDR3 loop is CASSNSDGNSEAFF. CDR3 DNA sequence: TGTGCCAGCAGCAACTCCGACGGGAATAGTGAAGCTTTCTTT.

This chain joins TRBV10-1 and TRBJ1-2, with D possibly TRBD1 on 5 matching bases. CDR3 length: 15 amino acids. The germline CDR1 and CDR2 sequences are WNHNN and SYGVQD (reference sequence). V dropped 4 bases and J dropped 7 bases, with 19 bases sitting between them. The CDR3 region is CASSAAVGGVRGYTF. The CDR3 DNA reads TGCGCCAGCAGTGCAGCCGTAGGAGGGGTCCGTGGCTACACCTTC.

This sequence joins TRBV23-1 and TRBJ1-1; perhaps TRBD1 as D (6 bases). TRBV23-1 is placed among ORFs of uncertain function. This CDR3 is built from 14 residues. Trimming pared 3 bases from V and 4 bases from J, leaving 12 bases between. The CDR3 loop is CASSQQGRITEAFF. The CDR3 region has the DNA TGCGCCAGCAGTCAGCAGGGGCGTATCACTGAAGCTTTCTTT.

The CDR3 coding sequence is TGCGCCAGCAGCCAAGTGCTGTCTAACTATGGCTACACCTTC. This encodes CASSQVLSNYGYTF. The gene calls are TRBV4-3 and TRBJ1-2; D is undetermined. V was clipped by 1 base and J by 0 bases, with 6 bases between them. Looked up from germline, CDR1 is LGHNA and CDR2 is YSLEER. The CDR3 consists of 14 residues.

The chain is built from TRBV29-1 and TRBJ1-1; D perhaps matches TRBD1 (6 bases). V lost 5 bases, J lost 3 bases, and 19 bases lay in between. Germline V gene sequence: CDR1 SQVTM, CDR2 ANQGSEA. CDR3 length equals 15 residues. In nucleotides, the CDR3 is TGCAGCGTTAGCTCTCTTTTGGCAGGGGACACTGAAGCTTTCTTT. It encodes CSVSSLLAGDTEAFF.